This TCR beta chain was identified during a study of blood T cells in healthy people across ages. This clonotype was counted at least ten times. PCR was performed a second time for about 7 to 11 cycles using a sample-barcoded 5' primer and a J-beta primer mix. TCRdb passed the 5' RACE reads through MiXCR, listing each CDR3 protein once. Of hundreds of thousands of distinct CDR3 sequences listed, 25% were seen once; the top ten hold more than 7.5%. Another study also made use of these data, one on T cells of mothers and their children.

Sequenced: blood. The clonotype comes from a boy aged 5-17 years in good health.

The DNA for the CDR3 is TGTGCCAGCAAAAGCAAGCGGGGGGGCTCCTACAATGAGCAGTTCTTC. Protein: CASKSKRGGSYNEQFF. The chain joins TRBV6-2 or TRBV6-3 to TRBJ2-1; 10 bases agree with TRBD2. From germline, CDR1 is MNHEY and CDR2 SVGEGT. V lost 7 bases, J lost 0 bases, and 6 bases stayed unmatched. The CDR3 length is 16 residues.